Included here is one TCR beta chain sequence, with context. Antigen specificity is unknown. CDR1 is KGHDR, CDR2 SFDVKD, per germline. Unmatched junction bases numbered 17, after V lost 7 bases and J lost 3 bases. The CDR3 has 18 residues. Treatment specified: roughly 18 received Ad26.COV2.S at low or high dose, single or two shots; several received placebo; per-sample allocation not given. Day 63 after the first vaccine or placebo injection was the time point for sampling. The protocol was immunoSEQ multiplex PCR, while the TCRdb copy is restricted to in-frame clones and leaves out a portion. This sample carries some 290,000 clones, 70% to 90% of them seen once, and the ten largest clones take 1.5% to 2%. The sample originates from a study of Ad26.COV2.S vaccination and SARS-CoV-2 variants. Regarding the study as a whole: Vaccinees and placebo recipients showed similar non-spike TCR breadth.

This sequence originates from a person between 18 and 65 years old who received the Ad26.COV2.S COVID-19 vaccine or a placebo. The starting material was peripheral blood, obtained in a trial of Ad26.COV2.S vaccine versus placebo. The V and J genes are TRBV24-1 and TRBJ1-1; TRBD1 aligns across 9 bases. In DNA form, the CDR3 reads TGTGCCACCAGCAGATTTCCGGGACAGGGCCGGAGGGACACTGAAGCTTTCTTT. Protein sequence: CATSRFPGQGRRDTEAFF.